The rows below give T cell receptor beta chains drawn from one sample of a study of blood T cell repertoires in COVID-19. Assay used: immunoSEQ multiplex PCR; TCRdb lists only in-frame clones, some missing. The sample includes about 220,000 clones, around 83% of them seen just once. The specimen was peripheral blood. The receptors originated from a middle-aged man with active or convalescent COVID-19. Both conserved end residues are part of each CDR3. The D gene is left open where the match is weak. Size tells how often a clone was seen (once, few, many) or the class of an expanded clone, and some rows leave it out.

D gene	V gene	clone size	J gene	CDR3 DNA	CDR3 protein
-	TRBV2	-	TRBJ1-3	TGTGCCAGCAGTGACAGATCGATCTCTGGAAACACCATATATTTT	CASSDRSISGNTIYF
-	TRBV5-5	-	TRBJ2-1	TGTGCCAGCAGCCCGGCCACAGGGTACAATGAGCAGTTCTTC	CASSPATGYNEQFF
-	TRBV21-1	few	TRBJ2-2	TGTGCCAGCAGCAAGGGACTAGCGGGGGGGTATAACACCGGGGAGCTGTTTTTT	CASSKGLAGGYNTGELFF
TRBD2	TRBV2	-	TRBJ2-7	TGTGCCAGCAGTGACTCCTATGGGGGGGTTAGCTCCTACGAGCAGTACTTC	CASSDSYGGVSSYEQYF
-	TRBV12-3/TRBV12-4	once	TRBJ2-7	TGTGCCAGCCCCTGCGAGGGGGCCTACGAGCAGTACTTC	CASPCEGAYEQYF
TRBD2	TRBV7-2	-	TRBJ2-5	TGTGCCAGCAGCTTAGAAAGGACTAGCGGAGGGGGGACCCAGTACTTC	CASSLERTSGGGTQYF
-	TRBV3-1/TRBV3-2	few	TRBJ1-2	TGTGCCAGCAGCCCCGAGGGGGATGGCTACACCTTC	CASSPEGDGYTF
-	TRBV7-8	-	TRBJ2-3	TGTGCCAGCAGCTTCCTAGTAGGAGATACGCAGTATTTT	CASSFLVGDTQYF
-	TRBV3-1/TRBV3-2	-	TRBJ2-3	TGTGCCAGCAGCCAAGATCCTGGGGGCCGGGATACGCAGTATTTT	CASSQDPGGRDTQYF
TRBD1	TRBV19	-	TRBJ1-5	TGTGCCAGTAGTATAACGGGACAGGGGACTTATAGCAATCAGCCCCAGCATTTT	CASSITGQGTYSNQPQHF